This T cell receptor (beta chain) was documented in a study of T cell clones after liver transplantation. Across the whole study: A pre-transplant mixed lymphocyte reaction with TCRbeta sequencing defined graft-donor-reactive clones followed in post-transplant blood.

A single count supports this clone. Unstimulated PBMCs were sorted into CD3+CD4+ and CD3+CD8+ populations. The table came from immunoSEQ multiplex PCR; TCRdb's copy has only in-frame clones and leaves some out. The table lists about 20,000 clones, 78% of them singletons. The CDR3 is made up of 18 amino acids. The sequencing used CD8+ T cells from blood, collected about 56 months after liver transplant. This sequence was found in a human patient who received a liver transplant. Some T cells may originate from the graft donor. The chain recombines TRBV21-1 with TRBJ2-4; the table assigns TRBD2, which was not confirmed against the DNA. TRBV21-1 is an annotated pseudogene. The chain's CDR3 is CASSKRGGFPRGKNIQYF. In DNA, the CDR3 is TGTGCCAGCAGCAAGAGGGGGGGATTCCCGAGGGGCAAAAACATTCAGTACTTC.